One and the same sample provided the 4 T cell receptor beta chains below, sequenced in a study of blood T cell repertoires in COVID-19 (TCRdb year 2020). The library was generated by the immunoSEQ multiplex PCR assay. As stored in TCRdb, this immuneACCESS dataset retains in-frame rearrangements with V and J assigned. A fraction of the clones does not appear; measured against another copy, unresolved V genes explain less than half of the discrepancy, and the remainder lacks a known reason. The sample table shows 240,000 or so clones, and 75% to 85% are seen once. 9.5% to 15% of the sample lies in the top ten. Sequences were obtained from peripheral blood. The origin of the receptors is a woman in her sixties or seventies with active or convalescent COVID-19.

CDR3 sequence reads: CASSLPGQNNEKLFF. For the CDR3, the DNA is TGTGCCAGCAGTTTACCGGGACAGAATAATGAAAAACTGTTTTTT. This chain connects TRBV2 to TRBJ1-4; TRBD1 agrees at 7 bases. Germline loops: CDR1 SNHLY, CDR2 FYNNEI. The CDR3 is 15 amino acids. V trimming: 5 bases; J trimming: 4 bases; junction bases outside the gene matches: 7.

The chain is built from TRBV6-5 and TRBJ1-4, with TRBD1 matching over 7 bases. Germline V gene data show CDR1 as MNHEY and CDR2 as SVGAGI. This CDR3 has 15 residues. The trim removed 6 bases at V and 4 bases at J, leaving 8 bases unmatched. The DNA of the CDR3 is TGTGCCAGCAGGTACAACAGGGGTCATAATGAAAAACTGTTTTTT. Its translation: CASRYNRGHNEKLFF.

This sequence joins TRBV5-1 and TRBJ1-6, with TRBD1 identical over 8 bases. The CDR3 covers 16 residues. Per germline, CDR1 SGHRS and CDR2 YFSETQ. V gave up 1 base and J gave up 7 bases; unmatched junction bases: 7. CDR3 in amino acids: CASSLNPGQGNSPLHF. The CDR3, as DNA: TGCGCCAGCAGCTTGAACCCCGGACAGGGCAATTCACCCCTCCACTTT.

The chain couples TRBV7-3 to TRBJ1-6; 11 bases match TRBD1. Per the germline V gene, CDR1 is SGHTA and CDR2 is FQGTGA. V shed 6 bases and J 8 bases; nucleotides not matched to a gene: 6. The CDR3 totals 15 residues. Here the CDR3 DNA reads TGTGCCAGCAGATACTCGGGACAGGGGGATTCACCCCTCCACTTT. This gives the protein CASRYSGQGDSPLHF.